The 18 T cell receptor beta chains in this list originate from one sample, sequenced in a study of radiotherapy plus CTLA-4 blockade in lung cancer. Using immunoSEQ multiplex PCR, the repertoire was profiled, and TCRdb retains in-frame clones only, with some absent. Here the sample spans 71,000 or so clones, around 87% being singletons. Specimen: peripheral blood, collected from a patient treated with radiotherapy plus ipilimumab. The receptors come from a human donor with non-small cell lung cancer who had stable disease on radiotherapy plus ipilimumab.

The genes are TRBV6-5 and TRBJ1-1, with D maybe TRBD1 (6 bases). The CDR3 extends over 15 amino acids. The germline CDR1 and CDR2 sequences are MNHEY and SVGAGI. V lost 7 bases, J lost 4 bases, and 19 bases lay in between. CDR3 residues: CASTPRTARGTEAFF. DNA of the CDR3: TGTGCCAGCACCCCTAGGACAGCCCGAGGCACTGAAGCTTTCTTT.

The rearrangement links TRBV9 to TRBJ2-3; D is ambiguous. The V end lost 0 bases, the J end lost 0 bases, and 8 bases lay between the germline ends. The CDR3 covers 15 residues. CDR1 is SGDLS, CDR2 YYNGEE, per germline. The CDR3 nucleotides read TGTGCCAGCAGCGTAGAGGTAGATAGCACAGATACGCAGTATTTT. Protein product: CASSVEVDSTDTQYF.

The chain employs TRBV6-6 and TRBJ1-2; a weak D match, TRBD1 (5 bases). The CDR3 is 15 residues long. The germline V gene encodes CDR1 MNHNY and CDR2 SVGAGI (reference sequence). The germline V and J ends were trimmed by 0 bases and 5 bases, with 13 bases remaining between them. CDR3 in amino acids: CASSYSGQGEYGYTF. The CDR3 DNA is TGTGCCAGCAGTTACTCGGGTCAGGGAGAGTATGGCTACACCTTC.

This clone has more than one count but fewer than ten. The V call is TRBV19, the J call TRBJ1-4; possible D gene TRBD1, 5 bases. V lost 9 bases and J 5 bases, leaving 22 bases between the germline ends. CDR1 LNHDA and CDR2 SQIVND come from the germline V gene (reference sequence). The CDR3 has 16 residues. As DNA, the CDR3 is TGTGCCAGCCTTCACGCCCCGGGGGGAGGAAATGAAAAACTGTTTTTT. Protein sequence: CASLHAPGGGNEKLFF.

V gene TRBV28 combines with J gene TRBJ1-2, with a weak D call TRBD1 (5 bases). Germline CDR1 and CDR2: MDHEN and SYDVKM. Between the trimmed V and J ends, which lost 3 bases and 4 bases, there was a span of 9 bases. The CDR3 contains 13 residues. The CDR3 is CASSLTGPYGYTF. CDR3 nucleotide sequence: TGTGCCAGCAGTTTGACGGGACCCTATGGCTACACCTTC.

This chain links TRBV27 with TRBJ2-5, with D possibly matching TRBD2 (5 bases). Germline CDR1 and CDR2: MNHEY and SMNVEV (reference sequence). The ends were cut back, 3 bases at V and 1 base at J, with 24 bases in the middle. This CDR3 is built from 19 residues. The CDR3 bases are TGTGCCAGCAGTTTTTTCTGGAGGACGCTTTCTGGGAGCCAAGAGACCCAGTACTTC. This gives the protein CASSFFWRTLSGSQETQYF.

This chain links TRBV6-6 with TRBJ2-5; 10 positions match TRBD2. The CDR3 runs to 13 residues. CDR1 and CDR2 (germline): MNHNY, SVGAGI (reference sequence). V gave up 9 bases and J gave up 3 bases; unmatched junction bases: 4. As DNA, the CDR3 is TGTGCCAGTCAACTAGCGGGGAAAGAGACCCAGTACTTC. It encodes CASQLAGKETQYF.

The chain carries TRBV7-3 and TRBJ1-2; maybe TRBD1 (5 bases). The CDR3 is made up of 13 amino acids. Trimming shortened V by 5 bases and J by 0 bases, and 7 bases separated the two germline ends. Per germline, CDR1 SGHTA and CDR2 FQGTGA. CDR3 loop: CASSPTANYGYTF. The CDR3 DNA reads TGTGCCAGCAGCCCGACAGCTAACTATGGCTACACCTTC. The complete variable domain, with remaining parts taken from reference TRBV7-3 and TRBJ1-2, reads GAGVSQTPSNKVTEKGKYVELRCDPISGHTALYWYRQSLGQGPEFLIYFQGTGAADDSGLPNDRFFAVRPEGSVSTLKIQRTERGDSAVYLCASSPTANYGYTFGSGTRLTVV.

V usage is TRBV29-1 and J usage is TRBJ1-5; 11 bases map to TRBD1. The germline V gene has CDR1 SQVTM and CDR2 ANQGSEA. The junction had 4 bases not matched to a gene; V was cut back by 5 bases and J by 7 bases. CDR3 length: 13 residues. The CDR3 DNA reads as TGCAGCGTTCGGACAGGGGGCACCCAGCCCCAGCATTTT. Translation gives CSVRTGGTQPQHF. Full variable domain (rest looked up from reference TRBV29-1 and TRBJ1-5): SAVISQKPSRDICQRGTSLTIQCQVDSQVTMMFWYRQQPGQSLTLIATANQGSEATYESGFVIDKFPISRPNLTFSTLTVSNMSPEDSSIYLCSVRTGGTQPQHFGDGTRLSIL.

This chain uses TRBV6-6 with TRBJ2-5; D not resolved. With the DNA end fitting TRBJ2-7 better, the J assignment may be wrong. The CDR3 is made up of 12 amino acids. Germline CDR1 reads MNHNY; CDR2 reads SVGAGI (reference sequence). CDR3: CASTSNGYEQYF. CDR3 in DNA: TGTGCCAGCACCTCGAATGGATACGAGCAGTACTTC.

This clone has only a few counts. The junction differs from germline at one of its ends, possibly a read error. V is TRBV18 and J is TRBJ2-5, with 9 bases aligning to TRBD2. This CDR3 is 17 amino acids long. Germline CDR1 KGHSH, CDR2 LQKENI. The CDR3 region has the DNA TGTGCCAGCTCACCTTTGGGAGCGGGGGGTCTCCAAGGGACCCAGTACTTC. It codes for CASSPLGAGGLQGTQYF.

The chain combines TRBV18 with TRBJ2-3, with 15 bases fitting TRBD2. Trimming at V came to 3 bases and at J to 5 bases, leaving 27 bases not matched to a gene. The CDR3 is 24 residues long. Per the germline V gene, CDR1 is KGHSH and CDR2 is LQKENI. For the CDR3, the DNA is TGTGCCAGCTCACCGTCAGCGGGGATTACCGGGACTAGCGGGGGGCCAACCCAACTAGATACGCAGTATTTT. As protein: CASSPSAGITGTSGGPTQLDTQYF.

The rearrangement joins TRBV28 to TRBJ2-5, with 11 bases matching TRBD2. J gave up 1 base and V 6 bases, and 7 bases lay outside the gene matches. CDR3 size: 16 residues. Germline V gene lookup returns CDR1 MDHEN and CDR2 SYDVKM. The CDR3 loop reads CASRSPSGGSQETQYF. CDR3 bases: TGTGCCAGCAGATCACCTAGCGGGGGGAGCCAAGAGACCCAGTACTTC.

This sequence joins TRBV5-1 and TRBJ2-1; either TRBD1 or TRBD2 may supply D (5 bases each). CDR1 and CDR2 (germline): SGHRS, YFSETQ. V lost 4 bases, J lost 0 bases, and 11 bases lay in between. The CDR3 is made up of 15 amino acids. The CDR3 bases are TGCGCCAGCAGCGCCGGGACCTTCTCCTACAATGAGCAGTTCTTC. This codes for CASSAGTFSYNEQFF.

The chain joins TRBV11-1 to TRBJ2-1, with 7 nucleotides matching TRBD2. The CDR3 has 17 amino acids. V gave up 6 bases and J gave up 2 bases; unmatched junction bases: 13. In germline, CDR1 is SGHAT, CDR2 FQDESV (reference sequence). The CDR3 here is CASRERLLARTYNEQFF. The DNA for the CDR3 is TGTGCCAGCAGGGAGAGGTTACTAGCGCGGACCTACAATGAGCAGTTCTTC.

The genes are TRBV13 and TRBJ2-1; TRBD2 matches 8 bases. The trim removed 0 bases at V and 12 bases at J, leaving 13 bases unmatched. This CDR3 region has 16 residues. Germline values: CDR1 PRHDT, CDR2 FYEKMQ (reference sequence). The CDR3 nucleotides read TGTGCCAGCAGCTTAGGCCTCCTAGCGGGCGTTCAAGGGCAGTTCTTC. Translation: CASSLGLLAGVQGQFF.

The chain couples TRBV28 to TRBJ2-3, with 7 bases that match TRBD1. CDR1 and CDR2 from the germline V gene are MDHEN and SYDVKM. The V segment lost 0 bases and the J segment 6 bases; nucleotides outside the gene matches: 12. There are 17 residues in the CDR3. This chain's CDR3 is CASSLWAKGAMWDTQYF. DNA for the CDR3: TGTGCCAGCAGTTTATGGGCAAAGGGGGCAATGTGGGATACGCAGTATTTT.

This clone has a single count. The chain combines TRBV11-1 with TRBJ1-6; 7 bases agree with TRBD1. The V gene end was trimmed by 1 base and the J gene end by 6 bases; junction bases not matched to a gene: 3. Germline CDR1 SGHAT, CDR2 FQDESV (reference sequence). The CDR3 spans 15 residues. The CDR3, as DNA: TGTGCCAGCAGCTTAGGGGACAGTGTTAATTCACCCCTCCACTTT. Its translation is CASSLGDSVNSPLHF.